The 12 T cell receptor beta chains in this list originate from one sample, sequenced in a study of CD8+ T cells in alopecia areata. Extraction and reverse transcription of RNA yielded cDNA as the sequencing template. Sequencing was performed with immunoSEQ multiplex PCR; in TCRdb, only in-frame clones are kept and a portion is missing. The sample contains roughly 190,000 clones, roughly three fifths of which appear only once. As for treatment: oral pan-JAK inhibitor, 5-10 mg twice daily. The source was CD4+ T cells sorted from blood, collected at week 4, from a patient treated with tofacitinib. These receptors were obtained from a human donor with alopecia areata.

This clone has just one count. This chain connects TRBV18 to TRBJ1-1; D uncertain. V was clipped by 1 base and J by 1 base, with 4 bases between them. Germline lookup yields CDR1 KGHSH and CDR2 LQKENI. The CDR3 has 13 residues. The CDR3 loop reads CASSPHKNTEAFF. CDR3 coding DNA: TGTGCCAGCTCACCACATAAGAACACTGAAGCTTTCTTT.

The V call is TRBV19, the J call TRBJ2-3, with 8 bases fitting TRBD2. Germline V CDR1 and CDR2: LNHDA, SQIVND (reference sequence). The CDR3 contains 16 residues. The V gene end was trimmed by 4 bases and the J gene end by 10 bases; junction bases not matched to a gene: 16. CDR3: CASSTPSGLAIDAQYF. CDR3 DNA sequence: TGTGCCAGTAGTACCCCTAGCGGGCTCGCCATCGACGCGCAGTATTTT.

This chain connects TRBV29-1 to TRBJ2-2; 9 bases are a match to TRBD1. V was pared by 6 bases and J by 3 bases, with 5 bases of the junction left unmatched. Germline CDR1 SQVTM, CDR2 ANQGSEA. There are 14 residues in the CDR3. CDR3 DNA sequence: TGCAGCGTCACCCGGGACAGGGACACCGGGGAGCTGTTTTTT. Its protein is CSVTRDRDTGELFF.

CDR3 sequence: CASSSPGGDYEQYF. CDR3 bases: TGTGCCAGCAGCTCGCCTGGGGGTGACTACGAGCAGTACTTC. The chain uses TRBV6-1 and TRBJ2-7; possibly TRBD1 or TRBD2 for D (5 bases each). Germline V gives CDR1 MNHNS, CDR2 SASEGT. V lost 6 bases to trimming and J lost 3 bases, with 15 bases between them. The CDR3 sequence is 14 residues long.

This clone was found a few times. The chain is built from TRBV7-3 and TRBJ2-6; D not certain. Looked up from germline, CDR1 is SGHTA and CDR2 is FQGTGA. Deletions cut 5 bases from V and 2 bases from J, with 10 bases between. The length of the CDR3 is 15 residues. This CDR3 is CASSMGRAGANVLTF. CDR3 in DNA: TGTGCCAGCAGCATGGGTAGAGCTGGGGCCAACGTCCTGACTTTC.

J is TRBJ2-3 and V is TRBV5-1; 9 bases align to TRBD2. J was trimmed by 3 bases and V by 9 bases; bases with no gene match: 8. The CDR3 totals 14 residues. CDR1 and CDR2 from the germline V gene are SGHRS and YFSETQ. CDR3 in DNA: TGCGCCACCCGAGCGGGAGGAAGGACAGATACGCAGTATTTT. Its translation: CATRAGGRTDTQYF. The full variable domain, completed using reference TRBV5-1 and TRBJ2-3, is KAGVTQTPRYLIKTRGQQVTLSCSPISGHRSVSWYQQTPGQGLQFLFEYFSETQRNKGNFPGRFSGRQFSNSRSEMNVSTLELGDSALYLCATRAGGRTDTQYFGPGTRLTVL.

The CDR3 sequence: CASSSTSGISNEQFF. The CDR3 DNA follows: TGTGCCAGCAGTTCAACTAGCGGGATTAGCAATGAGCAGTTCTTC. The V gene is TRBV28, the J gene TRBJ2-1; 10 bases align to TRBD2. Germline lookup yields CDR1 MDHEN and CDR2 SYDVKM. This CDR3 spans 15 amino acids. The V segment lost 4 bases and the J segment 6 bases; nucleotides outside the gene matches: 6.

This chain connects TRBV25-1 to TRBJ2-7; D possibly matches TRBD1 or TRBD2 (5 bases each). V shed 5 bases and J shed 0 bases, with 11 bases lying between them. Germline loops: CDR1 MGHDK, CDR2 SYGVNS. This CDR3 spans 14 amino acids. The CDR3 here is CASSWPGSSYEQYF. The CDR3 DNA is TGTGCCAGCAGTTGGCCAGGGAGCTCCTACGAGCAGTACTTC.

The chain joins TRBV5-1 to TRBJ2-1; 7 bases line up with TRBD2. CDR3 length: 17 amino acids. Germline values: CDR1 SGHRS, CDR2 YFSETQ. Germline trimming cut 3 bases from V and 4 bases from J; bases unmatched to any gene: 13. The DNA for the CDR3 is TGCGCCAGCAGCTCCTCCCAAGGAGCTAGCGGTTACAATGAGCAGTTCTTC. Encoded protein: CASSSSQGASGYNEQFF.

This clone was counted between two and nine times. The chain carries TRBV6-5 and TRBJ1-5; 9 bases are a match to TRBD1. CDR1 and CDR2 (germline): MNHEY, SVGAGI. The junction had 2 bases not matched to a gene; V was cut back by 6 bases and J by 5 bases. The CDR3 spans 13 residues. The CDR3 nucleotides read TGTGCCAGCAGCCGGACAGGGGATCAGCCCCAGCATTTT. Translating gives CASSRTGDQPQHF.

This clone was seen only once. The V gene is TRBV30, the J gene TRBJ2-7; no reliable D call. The germline V gene encodes CDR1 GTSNPN and CDR2 SVGIG (reference sequence). This CDR3 comprises 14 residues. Trimming removed 1 base at V and 4 bases at J, with 14 bases between. The CDR3 loop reads CAWSAPPMRYEQYF. The CDR3 DNA reads as TGTGCCTGGAGTGCCCCCCCAATGCGGTACGAGCAGTACTTC.

This chain joins TRBV7-2 and TRBJ2-5; TRBD2 is a possible D gene (5 bases). The CDR3 sequence is 16 residues long. CDR1 and CDR2 from the germline V gene are SGHTA and FQGNSA. Trimming took 0 bases from V and 5 from J, leaving 16 bases between them. The chain's CDR3 is CASSLAGGGGGETQYF. For the CDR3, the DNA is TGTGCCAGCAGCTTAGCGGGTGGTGGCGGAGGCGAGACCCAGTACTTC.